A selection of T cell receptor beta chains follows, all from one sample in a study of blood T cell repertoires in COVID-19. Here immunoSEQ multiplex PCR was the method, and the copy in TCRdb shows in-frame clones only, minus some. The table has a few hundred thousand clones, roughly 80% seen once; the top ten hold about a sixth. Sequencing was carried out using peripheral blood. These receptors were taken from an elderly woman with active or convalescent COVID-19. The CDR3 runs from the conserved cysteine through the conserved F or W. Fields, in order: D gene, J gene, V gene, CDR3 DNA, CDR3 protein. D genes are given only for firm matches.

- TRBJ1-3 TRBV3-1/TRBV3-2 TGTGCCAGCAGCGCCTGGGGGGAAGGAAACACCATATATTTT CASSAWGEGNTIYF
TRBD2 TRBJ2-7 TRBV6-6 TGTGCCAGCCTAGCGCGGGAGTCCTACGAGCAGTACTTC CASLARESYEQYF
- TRBJ2-3 TRBV2 TGTGCCAGCAGTGAATTCGGACGAGGGGGATTGGATACGCAGTATTTT CASSEFGRGGLDTQYF
- TRBJ1-3 TRBV11-2 TGTGCCAGCAGCTTAGTTTCGGGAAACACCATATATTTT CASSLVSGNTIYF
- TRBJ2-3 TRBV24-1 TGTGCCACCAGTGATTTGCCCCACAGGGAGCTGACAGATACGCAGTATTTT CATSDLPHRELTDTQYF
- TRBJ2-1 TRBV5-1 TGCGCCAGCAGCTTGACAACGGGGAGCTCCTACAATGAGCAGTTCTTC CASSLTTGSSYNEQFF
TRBD1 TRBJ1-2 TRBV2 TGTGCCAGCAGTCCCGCCCGTTCGACAGGGGGCAATGGCTACACCTTC CASSPARSTGGNGYTF
TRBD1 TRBJ2-7 TRBV15 TGTGCCACCAGCGGTGAAAACCTAACAGGGGGGAAGCAGTACTTC CATSGENLTGGKQYF
TRBD2 TRBJ2-3 TRBV5-5 TGTGCCAGCAGCGTAGCGGGAGCAAGCACAGATACGCAGTATTTT CASSVAGASTDTQYF
TRBD1 TRBJ2-7 TRBV6-6 TGTGCCAGCAGTTCCAGGGACAGGAGAGACTACGAGCAGTACTTC CASSSRDRRDYEQYF
TRBD1 TRBJ1-6 TRBV9 TGTGCCAGCAGCGTAGGTGGGACAGAAAATTCACCCCTCCACTTT CASSVGGTENSPLHF